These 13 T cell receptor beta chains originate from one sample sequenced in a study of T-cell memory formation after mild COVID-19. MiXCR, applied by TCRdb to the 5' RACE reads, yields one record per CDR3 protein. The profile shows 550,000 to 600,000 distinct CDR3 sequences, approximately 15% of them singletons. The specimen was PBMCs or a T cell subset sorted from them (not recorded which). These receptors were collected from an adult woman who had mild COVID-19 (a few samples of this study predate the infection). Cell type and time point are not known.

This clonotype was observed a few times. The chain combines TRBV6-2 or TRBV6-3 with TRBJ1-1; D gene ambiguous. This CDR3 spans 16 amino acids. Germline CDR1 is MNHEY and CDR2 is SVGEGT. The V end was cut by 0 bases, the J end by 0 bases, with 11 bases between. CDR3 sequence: CASSYSSTALNTEAFF. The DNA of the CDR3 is TGTGCCAGCAGTTACTCGAGTACAGCCTTGAACACTGAAGCTTTCTTT.

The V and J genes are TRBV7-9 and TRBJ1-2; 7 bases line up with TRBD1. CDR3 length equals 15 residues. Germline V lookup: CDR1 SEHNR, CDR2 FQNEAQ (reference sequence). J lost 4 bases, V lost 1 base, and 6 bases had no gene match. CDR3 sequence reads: CASSLGGGRSYGYTF. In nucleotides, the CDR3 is TGTGCCAGCAGCTTAGGAGGGGGCAGAAGCTATGGCTACACCTTC. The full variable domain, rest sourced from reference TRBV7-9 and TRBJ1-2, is DTGVSQNPRHKITKRGQNVTFRCDPISEHNRLYWYRQTLGQGPEFLTYFQNEAQLEKSRLLSDRFSAERPKGSFSTLEIQRTEQGDSAMYLCASSLGGGRSYGYTFGSGTRLTVV.

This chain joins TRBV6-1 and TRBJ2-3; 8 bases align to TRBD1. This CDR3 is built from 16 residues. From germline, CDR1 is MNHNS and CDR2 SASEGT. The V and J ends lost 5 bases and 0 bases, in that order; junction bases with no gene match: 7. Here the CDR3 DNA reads TGTGCCAGCAGTATCCGGACAGGGCCTAGCACAGATACGCAGTATTTT. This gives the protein CASSIRTGPSTDTQYF.

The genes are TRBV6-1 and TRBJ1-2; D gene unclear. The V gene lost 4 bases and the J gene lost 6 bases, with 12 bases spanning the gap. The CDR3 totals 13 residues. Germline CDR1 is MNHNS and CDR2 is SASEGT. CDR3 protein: CASSVSEFDGYTF. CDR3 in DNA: TGTGCCAGCAGTGTATCCGAGTTCGATGGCTACACCTTC.

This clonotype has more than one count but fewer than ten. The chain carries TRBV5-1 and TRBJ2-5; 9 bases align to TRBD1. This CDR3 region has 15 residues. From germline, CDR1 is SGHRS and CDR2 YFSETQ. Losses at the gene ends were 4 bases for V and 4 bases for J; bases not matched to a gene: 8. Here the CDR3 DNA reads TGCGCCAGCAGCCTTCCCGGGACAGGGCGAGAGACCCAGTACTTC. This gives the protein CASSLPGTGRETQYF.

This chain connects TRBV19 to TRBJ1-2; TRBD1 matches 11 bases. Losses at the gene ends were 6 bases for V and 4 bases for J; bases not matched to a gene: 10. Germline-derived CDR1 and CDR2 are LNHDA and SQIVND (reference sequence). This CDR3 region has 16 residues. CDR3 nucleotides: TGTGCCAGTAGACCAGCCGGGACAGGGGGGACCTATGGCTACACCTTC. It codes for CASRPAGTGGTYGYTF.

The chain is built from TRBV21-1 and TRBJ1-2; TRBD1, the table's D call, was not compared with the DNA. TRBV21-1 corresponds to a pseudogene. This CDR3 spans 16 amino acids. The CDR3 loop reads CASSRDRAISGCGYTF. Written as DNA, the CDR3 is TGTGCCAGCAGCAGGGACAGGGCCATCTCGGGGTGTGGCTACACCTTC.

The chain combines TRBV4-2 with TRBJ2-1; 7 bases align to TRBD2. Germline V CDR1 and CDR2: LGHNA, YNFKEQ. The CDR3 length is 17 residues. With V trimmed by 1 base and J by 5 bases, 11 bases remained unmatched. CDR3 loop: CASSQGSGPGGHNEQFF. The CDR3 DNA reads TGTGCCAGCAGCCAAGGATCGGGTCCGGGGGGTCACAATGAGCAGTTCTTC.

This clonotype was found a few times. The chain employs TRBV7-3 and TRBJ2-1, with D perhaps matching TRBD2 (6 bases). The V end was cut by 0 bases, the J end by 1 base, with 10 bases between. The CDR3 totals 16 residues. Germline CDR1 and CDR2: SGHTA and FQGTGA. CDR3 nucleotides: TGTGCCAGCAGCTTAACAAGGGAGGTTTCCTACAATGAGCAGTTCTTC. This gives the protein CASSLTREVSYNEQFF.

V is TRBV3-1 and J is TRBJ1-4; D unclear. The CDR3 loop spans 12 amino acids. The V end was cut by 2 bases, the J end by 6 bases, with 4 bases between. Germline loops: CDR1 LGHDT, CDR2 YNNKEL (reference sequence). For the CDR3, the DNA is TGTGCCAGCAGCCAATTGGATGAAAAACTGTTTTTT. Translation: CASSQLDEKLFF.

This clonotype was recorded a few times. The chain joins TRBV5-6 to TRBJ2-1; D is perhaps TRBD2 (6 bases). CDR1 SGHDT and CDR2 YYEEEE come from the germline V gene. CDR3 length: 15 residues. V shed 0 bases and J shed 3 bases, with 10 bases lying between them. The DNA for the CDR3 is TGTGCCAGCAGCTTGGTTGGGGGGAACTACAATGAGCAGTTCTTC. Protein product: CASSLVGGNYNEQFF.

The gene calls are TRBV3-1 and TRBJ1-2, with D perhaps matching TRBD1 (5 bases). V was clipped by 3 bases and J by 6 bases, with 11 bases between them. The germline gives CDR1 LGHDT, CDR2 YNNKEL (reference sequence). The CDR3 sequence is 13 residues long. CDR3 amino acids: CASSQTDGNGYTF. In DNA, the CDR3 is TGTGCCAGCAGCCAGACAGATGGAAATGGCTACACCTTC.

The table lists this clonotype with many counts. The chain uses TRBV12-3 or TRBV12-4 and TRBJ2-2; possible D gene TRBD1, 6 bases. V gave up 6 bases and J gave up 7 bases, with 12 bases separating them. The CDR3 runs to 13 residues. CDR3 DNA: TGTGCCAGCAGAAGGACAGAGGACGGGGAGCTGTTTTTT. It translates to CASRRTEDGELFF.